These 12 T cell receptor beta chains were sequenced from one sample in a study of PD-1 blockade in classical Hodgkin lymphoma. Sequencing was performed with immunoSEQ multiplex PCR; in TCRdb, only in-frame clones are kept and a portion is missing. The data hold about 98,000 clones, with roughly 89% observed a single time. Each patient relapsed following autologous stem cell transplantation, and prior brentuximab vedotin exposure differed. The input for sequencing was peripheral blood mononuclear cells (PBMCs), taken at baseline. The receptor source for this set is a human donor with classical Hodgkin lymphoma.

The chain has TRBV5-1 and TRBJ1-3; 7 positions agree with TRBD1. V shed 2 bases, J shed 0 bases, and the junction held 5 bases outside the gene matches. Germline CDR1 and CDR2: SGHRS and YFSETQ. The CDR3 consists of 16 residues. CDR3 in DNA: TGCGCCAGCAGCTTACAGGGGACCACCTCTGGAAACACCATATATTTT. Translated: CASSLQGTTSGNTIYF.

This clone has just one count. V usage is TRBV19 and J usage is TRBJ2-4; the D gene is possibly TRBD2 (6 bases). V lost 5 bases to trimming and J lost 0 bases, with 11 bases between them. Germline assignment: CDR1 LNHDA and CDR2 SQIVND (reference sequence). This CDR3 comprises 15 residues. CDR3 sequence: CASSPGDLAKNIQYF. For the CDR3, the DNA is TGTGCCAGTAGTCCGGGGGACCTAGCCAAAAACATTCAGTACTTC.

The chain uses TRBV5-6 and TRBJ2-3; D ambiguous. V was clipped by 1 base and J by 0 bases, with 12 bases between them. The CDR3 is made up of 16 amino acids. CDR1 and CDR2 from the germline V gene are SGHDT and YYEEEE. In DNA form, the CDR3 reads TGTGCCAGCAGCTTGTTCCCCGGGCGAAGCACAGATACGCAGTATTTT. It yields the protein CASSLFPGRSTDTQYF.

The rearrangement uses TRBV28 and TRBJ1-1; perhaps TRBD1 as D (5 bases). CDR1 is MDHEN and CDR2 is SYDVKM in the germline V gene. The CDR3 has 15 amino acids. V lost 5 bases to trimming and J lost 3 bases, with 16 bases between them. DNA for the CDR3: TGTGCCAGCAGTATCCGGACGGTGGGGGACACTGAAGCTTTCTTT. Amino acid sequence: CASSIRTVGDTEAFF.

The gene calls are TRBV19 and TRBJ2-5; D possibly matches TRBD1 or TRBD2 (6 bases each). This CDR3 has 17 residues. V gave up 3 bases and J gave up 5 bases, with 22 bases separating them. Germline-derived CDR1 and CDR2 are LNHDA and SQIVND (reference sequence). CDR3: CASSITSGAGLYETQYF. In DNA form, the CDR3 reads TGTGCCAGTAGTATCACCTCGGGGGCCGGTTTGTATGAGACCCAGTACTTC.

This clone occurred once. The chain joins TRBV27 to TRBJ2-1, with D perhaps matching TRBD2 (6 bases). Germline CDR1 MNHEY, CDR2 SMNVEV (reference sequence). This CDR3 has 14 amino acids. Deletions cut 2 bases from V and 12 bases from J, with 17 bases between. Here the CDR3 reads CASSLIAGGLWQFF. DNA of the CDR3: TGTGCCAGCAGTTTAATCGCCGGAGGGCTCTGGCAGTTCTTC.

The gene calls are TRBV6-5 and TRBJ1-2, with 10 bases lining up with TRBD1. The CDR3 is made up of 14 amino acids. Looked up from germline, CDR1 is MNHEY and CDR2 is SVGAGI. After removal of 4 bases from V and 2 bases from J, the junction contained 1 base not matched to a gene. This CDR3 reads CASSWGQGNYGYTF. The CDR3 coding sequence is TGTGCCAGCAGTTGGGGACAGGGGAACTATGGCTACACCTTC.

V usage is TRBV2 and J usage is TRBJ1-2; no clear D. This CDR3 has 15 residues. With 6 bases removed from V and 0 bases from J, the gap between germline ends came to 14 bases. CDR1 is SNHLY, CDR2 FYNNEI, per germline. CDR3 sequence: CASRERSHPNYGYTF. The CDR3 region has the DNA TGTGCCAGCAGGGAAAGGTCCCACCCTAACTATGGCTACACCTTC.

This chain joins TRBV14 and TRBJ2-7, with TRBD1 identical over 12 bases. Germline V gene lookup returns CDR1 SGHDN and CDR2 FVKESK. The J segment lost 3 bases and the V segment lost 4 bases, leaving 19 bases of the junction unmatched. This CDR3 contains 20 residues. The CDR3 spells CASSREPGTGGSHFIYEQYF. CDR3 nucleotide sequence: TGTGCCAGCAGCCGCGAACCCGGGACAGGGGGCTCCCACTTCATCTACGAGCAGTACTTC.

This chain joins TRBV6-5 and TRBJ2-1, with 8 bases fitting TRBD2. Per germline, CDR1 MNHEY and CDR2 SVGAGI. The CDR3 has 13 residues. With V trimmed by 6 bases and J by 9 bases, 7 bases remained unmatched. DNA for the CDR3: TGTGCCAGCAGGAAAGGACTAGCCGGTGAGCAGTTCTTC. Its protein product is CASRKGLAGEQFF.

CDR3 DNA: TGCGCCAGCAGCACCCCCGCACGTGGAGTTTGGGACGGCTACACCTTC. As protein: CASSTPARGVWDGYTF. The chain combines TRBV4-1 with TRBJ1-2, with D possibly matching TRBD1 (5 bases). The CDR3 loop spans 16 amino acids. Per germline, CDR1 MGHRA and CDR2 YSYEKL. V was cut by 5 bases and J by 8 bases, with 24 bases left in between.

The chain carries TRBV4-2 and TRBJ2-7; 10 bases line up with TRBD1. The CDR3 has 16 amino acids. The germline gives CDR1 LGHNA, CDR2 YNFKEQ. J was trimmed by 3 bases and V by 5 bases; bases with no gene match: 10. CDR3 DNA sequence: TGTGCCAGCAGCAACCCGGGACAGGGGTCCTTCTACGAGCAGTACTTC. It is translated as CASSNPGQGSFYEQYF.